The clone carrying this T cell receptor beta chain came up a few times. Its cognate antigen is unknown. This sample was taken from a study of early T cells in non-severe SARS-CoV-2 infection. Overall study context: Sequencing targeted bulk RNA from unsorted whole blood, leaving chains unpaired.

Separate cDNA molecules each had unique molecular identifiers attached to them. One entry per CDR3 protein results from TCRdb running MiXCR on the 5' RACE reads. The data hold about 66,000 distinct CDR3 sequences, with approximately 10% observed a single time. Trimming cost V 5 bases and J 0 bases, with 20 bases left between them. There are 18 residues in the CDR3. Germline V CDR1 and CDR2: DFQATT, SNEGSKA (reference sequence). Whole-study findings and limits: Database matching using VDJdb favored anti-spike CD8 responses, with private and CD4 specificities left missing.

The sequencing input was whole blood. This TCR was recovered from an adult who was a healthcare worker with PCR-confirmed SARS-CoV-2 infection or an uninfected control (not recorded which). The chain couples TRBV20-1 to TRBJ1-6, with D tentatively TRBD1 (5 bases). CDR3 nucleotides: TGCAGTGCTCGGGGACCCGGGGGAGGGGACTCCTATAATTCACCCCTCCACTTT. This translates into CSARGPGGGDSYNSPLHF.